This T cell receptor beta chain originates from a study of T cell responses to AZD1222 COVID-19 vaccine. The method was immunoSEQ multiplex PCR; TCRdb's version includes in-frame clones alone and lacks a portion of them. The sample includes 150,000 or so clones, around 93% of them seen just once. V shed 2 bases and J 3 bases; nucleotides not matched to a gene: 6. The CDR3 has 18 amino acids. Germline V gene sequence: CDR1 KGHDR, CDR2 SFDVKD. The specimen was peripheral blood, collected on day 0 of AZD1222 vaccination. This TCR was sampled from an adult in good health. The rearrangement links TRBV24-1 to TRBJ1-6; TRBD1 matches at 10 bases. CDR3 in amino acids: CATSDSMTGGIYNSPLHF. In nucleotides, the CDR3 is TGTGCCACCAGTGATTCTATGACAGGGGGCATCTATAATTCACCCCTCCACTTT.